Presented here are 26 T cell receptor beta chains from one specimen sequenced in a study of T cell repertoires in cytomegalovirus infection. TCRdb independently ran MiXCR on the reads; one entry per CDR3 protein. This table has about 570,000 distinct CDR3 sequences, approximately 40% appearing once. The antigens these receptors bind are not known. The sequencing here drew on cultured PBMCs, taken from culture after CMV antigen stimulation. The receptors shown here come from a human donor in good health (CMV status not recorded). Some clones in this sample may be carry-over from other donors' samples.

This clonotype was seen a handful of times. The chain is built from TRBV7-9 and TRBJ2-3, with 8 bases that match TRBD1. CDR3 length: 17 amino acids. CDR1 is SEHNR and CDR2 is FQNEAQ in the germline V gene (reference sequence). V lost 5 bases to trimming and J lost 2 bases; unmatched junction nucleotides: 12. The CDR3 DNA follows: TGTGCCAGCAGCCTTAGGACAGGGCGGGTAACCACAGATACGCAGTATTTT. This codes for CASSLRTGRVTTDTQYF.

The table lists this clonotype with a few counts. The chain joins TRBV28 to TRBJ1-2, with unresolved D. CDR3 length: 17 amino acids. The V gene's germline CDR1 is MDHEN and CDR2 SYDVKM. Trimming removed 4 bases at V and 1 base at J, with 19 bases between. CDR3 in amino acids: CASSSFLEGRNNYGYTF. The CDR3 DNA is TGTGCCAGCAGTTCCTTCCTTGAGGGAAGGAATAACTATGGCTACACCTTC.

J is TRBJ2-5 and V is TRBV20-1; 7 bases agree with TRBD2. With 6 bases clipped from V and 5 bases from J, the junction kept 12 bases outside the gene matches. Germline V gene data show CDR1 as DFQATT and CDR2 as SNEGSKA (reference sequence). The CDR3 covers 14 residues. As DNA, the CDR3 is TGCAGTGCGCCCAGGACTAGTCTGGATGAGACCCAGTACTTC. Residues: CSAPRTSLDETQYF.

The V and J genes are TRBV6-8 and TRBJ2-5; 8 nucleotides align to TRBD1. V was pared by 5 bases and J by 7 bases, with 6 bases of the junction left unmatched. Germline V gives CDR1 MNHGY, CDR2 SAAAGT. This CDR3 is 13 amino acids long. As DNA, the CDR3 is TGTGCCAGCAGTGTCAGCCAGGGGGCGACCCAGTACTTC. Its protein is CASSVSQGATQYF.

The genes are TRBV11-2 and TRBJ2-7; D is undetermined. Germline V gene sequence: CDR1 SGHAT, CDR2 FQNNGV. CDR3 length: 15 residues. Trimming shortened V by 4 bases and J by 2 bases, and 15 bases separated the two germline ends. CDR3 in amino acids: CASSSVPDGTYEQYF. CDR3 nucleotides: TGTGCCAGCAGCTCGGTGCCGGACGGTACCTACGAGCAGTACTTC.

The chain uses TRBV7-4 and TRBJ2-3; 13 bases are a match to TRBD2. Germline CDR1 reads SGHVT; CDR2 reads SQSDAQ. This CDR3 has 17 amino acids. V was pared by 5 bases and J by 4 bases, with 9 bases of the junction left unmatched. The CDR3 nucleotides are TGTGCCAGCAGCACTACTAGGACTAGCGGGAGTGCAGATACGCAGTATTTT. Amino acids: CASSTTRTSGSADTQYF.

There are a few counts of this clonotype. The chain carries TRBV28 and TRBJ1-1; D gene unclear. V was trimmed by 5 bases and J by 5 bases, leaving 12 bases between them. The CDR3 runs 13 residues. Germline V lookup: CDR1 MDHEN, CDR2 SYDVKM. CDR3 sequence (DNA): TGTGCCAGCAGTCCACCGACGTTAACTGAAGCTTTCTTT. This translates into CASSPPTLTEAFF.

The count of this clonotype is one. The chain couples TRBV10-3 to TRBJ2-3, with a weak D call TRBD2 (5 bases). Germline V gene data show CDR1 as ENHRY and CDR2 as SYGVKD. The V end lost 6 bases, the J end lost 8 bases, and 12 bases lay between the germline ends. CDR3 length: 12 residues. CDR3 amino acids: CAISPGVATQYF. In DNA, the CDR3 is TGTGCCATCAGCCCCGGGGTGGCTACGCAGTATTTT.

This chain joins TRBV5-6 and TRBJ2-3, with a tentative D call TRBD2 (6 bases). Germline CDR1 reads SGHDT; CDR2 reads YYEEEE. This CDR3 comprises 14 residues. Trimming shortened V by 7 bases and J by 4 bases, and 16 bases separated the two germline ends. The CDR3 nucleotides read TGTGCCAGCTCCCGCTCTCCGGGGGCAGATACGCAGTATTTT. Encoded protein: CASSRSPGADTQYF.

V usage is TRBV20-1 and J usage is TRBJ2-2; D possibly matches TRBD1 or TRBD2 (5 bases each). From germline, CDR1 is DFQATT and CDR2 SNEGSKA (reference sequence). The V end lost 6 bases, the J end lost 0 bases, and 11 bases lay between the germline ends. This CDR3 comprises 14 residues. CDR3 sequence: CSAIEGPNTGELFF. The CDR3 DNA reads as TGCAGTGCAATAGAGGGACCGAACACCGGGGAGCTGTTTTTT.

V gene TRBV7-9 combines with J gene TRBJ2-3; D possibly uses TRBD1 or TRBD2 (5 bases each). The CDR3 sequence is 16 residues long. Germline lookup yields CDR1 SEHNR and CDR2 FQNEAQ (reference sequence). V lost 5 bases to trimming and J lost 4 bases, with 19 bases between them. The CDR3 DNA reads TGTGCCAGCAGCCGCCGGGACCAGAGCTTAGCAGATACGCAGTATTTT. It translates to CASSRRDQSLADTQYF.

This clonotype was seen more than once but under ten times. The V gene is TRBV28, the J gene TRBJ1-5; perhaps TRBD1 as D (6 bases). Trimming cost V 6 bases and J 8 bases, with 14 bases left between them. This CDR3 region has 13 residues. Germline V lookup: CDR1 MDHEN, CDR2 SYDVKM. In nucleotides, the CDR3 is TGTGCCAGCAGCAAACAGGGAAGGGAGCCCCAGCATTTT. Amino acids: CASSKQGREPQHF.

J is TRBJ1-6 and V is TRBV11-2; perhaps TRBD1 as D (5 bases). CDR1 and CDR2 from the germline V gene are SGHAT and FQNNGV. Deletions cut 2 bases from V and 9 bases from J, with 8 bases between. The CDR3 extends over 13 amino acids. DNA of the CDR3: TGTGCCAGCAGCTTACAGGGCGGTTCACCCCTCCACTTT. Translation gives CASSLQGGSPLHF.

This clonotype was seen a few times. The chain is built from TRBV6-1 and TRBJ2-1; 12 nucleotides line up with TRBD2. Looked up from germline, CDR1 is MNHNS and CDR2 is SASEGT. Losses at the gene ends were 6 bases for V and 8 bases for J; bases not matched to a gene: 8. CDR3 length: 15 residues. CDR3 in amino acids: CASRRLAGDSDEQFF. CDR3 DNA: TGTGCCAGCAGACGACTAGCGGGAGATTCGGATGAGCAGTTCTTC.

The table lists this clonotype with a few counts. The rearrangement links TRBV27 to TRBJ2-3, with D hard to call. Trimming stripped 3 bases from V and 4 bases from J, with 8 bases between. In germline, CDR1 is MNHEY, CDR2 SMNVEV (reference sequence). This CDR3 is 13 amino acids long. The CDR3 DNA is TGTGCCAGCAGTTTCGTTGGGGCAGATACGCAGTATTTT. Protein product: CASSFVGADTQYF.

The chain uses TRBV27 and TRBJ1-2, with D possibly TRBD1 on 5 matching bases. Germline V gene lookup returns CDR1 MNHEY and CDR2 SMNVEV (reference sequence). V shed 8 bases and J shed 8 bases, with 24 bases lying between them. The CDR3 spans 15 residues. CDR3 protein: CASAYGGVPPYGYTF. In DNA, the CDR3 is TGTGCCAGCGCCTACGGGGGAGTTCCTCCTTACGGCTACACCTTC.

This clonotype was seen a few times. The chain couples TRBV11-2 to TRBJ2-3; 9 bases map to TRBD2. Trimming took 0 bases from V and 5 from J; bases not matched to a gene: 6. The CDR3 sequence is 16 residues long. Germline CDR1 and CDR2: SGHAT and FQNNGV. CDR3 sequence: CASSLEVAGEGDTQYF. The DNA for the CDR3 is TGTGCCAGCAGCTTAGAGGTAGCGGGAGAAGGAGATACGCAGTATTTT. Using reference TRBV11-2 and TRBJ2-3 for the parts outside the CDR3, the full variable domain is EAGVAQSPRYKIIEKRQSVAFWCNPISGHATLYWYQQILGQGPKLLIQFQNNGVVDDSQLPKDRFSAERLKGVDSTLKIQPAKLEDSAVYLCASSLEVAGEGDTQYFGPGTRLTVL.

This clonotype was picked up a small number of times. V is TRBV7-8 and J is TRBJ1-5; no clear D. Germline CDR1 and CDR2: SGHVS and FQNEAQ. Trimming stripped 1 base from V and 3 bases from J, with 16 bases between. The CDR3 sequence is 17 residues long. CDR3 DNA: TGTGCCAGCAGCTTAGGAATCTCTCTACGGAACAATCAGCCCCAGCATTTT. As protein: CASSLGISLRNNQPQHF.

This chain links TRBV5-5 with TRBJ2-1; 10 positions match TRBD2. After removal of 0 bases from V and 8 bases from J, the junction contained 5 bases not matched to a gene. This CDR3 has 15 residues. The germline V gene encodes CDR1 SGHKS and CDR2 YYEKEE (reference sequence). The CDR3 DNA is TGTGCCAGCAGCTTGGTCAAGCGGGAGGGCGATGAGCAGTTCTTC. Its protein is CASSLVKREGDEQFF.

This clonotype turned up a few times. J is TRBJ1-5 and V is TRBV6-1; 7 bases map to TRBD1. Germline V gene sequence: CDR1 MNHNS, CDR2 SASEGT. V was pared by 5 bases and J by 5 bases, with 18 bases of the junction left unmatched. This CDR3 is built from 18 residues. CDR3 DNA: TGTGCCAGCAGTTACCCCGGGACAGACCTAAGGAAATATCAGCCCCAGCATTTT. Its translation is CASSYPGTDLRKYQPQHF.

This sequence joins TRBV10-3 and TRBJ2-7; 11 nucleotides agree with TRBD2. This CDR3 region has 15 residues. V trimming: 7 bases; J trimming: 2 bases; junction bases outside the gene matches: 7. The germline V gene encodes CDR1 ENHRY and CDR2 SYGVKD. The CDR3 protein is CAINFSGRETYEQYF. The CDR3 DNA sequence: TGTGCCATCAATTTTAGCGGGAGGGAAACCTACGAGCAGTACTTC.

This sequence joins TRBV4-1 and TRBJ1-1; 7 positions agree with TRBD1. This CDR3 comprises 13 residues. J gave up 4 bases and V 6 bases, and 5 bases lay outside the gene matches. Germline loops: CDR1 MGHRA, CDR2 YSYEKL. The CDR3 DNA follows: TGCGCCAGCAGAATACAGGGGAGCACTGAAGCTTTCTTT. It codes for CASRIQGSTEAFF.

The chain links TRBV19 to TRBJ2-1, with 9 positions matching TRBD2. After removal of 0 bases from V and 3 bases from J, the junction contained 3 bases not matched to a gene. Germline V gene data show CDR1 as LNHDA and CDR2 as SQIVND (reference sequence). The CDR3 loop spans 16 amino acids. This chain's CDR3 is CASSIEGTSSYNEQFF. The CDR3, as DNA: TGTGCCAGTAGTATAGAAGGGACTAGCAGCTACAATGAGCAGTTCTTC.

This sequence joins TRBV25-1 and TRBJ2-7; D not resolved. Looked up from germline, CDR1 is MGHDK and CDR2 is SYGVNS. V was trimmed by 7 bases and J by 5 bases, leaving 18 bases between them. CDR3 size: 14 residues. This CDR3 reads CASTPPWSPDEQYF. Here the CDR3 DNA reads TGTGCCAGCACCCCCCCGTGGTCACCCGACGAGCAGTACTTC.

V is TRBV19 and J is TRBJ2-3; D may be TRBD1 or TRBD2 (5 bases each). The CDR3 extends over 14 amino acids. Trimming took 7 bases from V and 3 from J, leaving 14 bases between them. Germline V lookup: CDR1 LNHDA, CDR2 SQIVND (reference sequence). CDR3 residues: CASTRGPGTDTQYF. The CDR3 nucleotides read TGTGCCAGTACCCGAGGGCCAGGGACAGATACGCAGTATTTT.

V is TRBV10-3 and J is TRBJ1-6, with D uncertain. CDR1 and CDR2 (germline): ENHRY, SYGVKD. This CDR3 comprises 14 residues. V was pared by 8 bases and J by 10 bases, with 18 bases between. The chain's CDR3 is CAIGVAGRGSPLHF. CDR3 DNA: TGTGCCATCGGGGTAGCTGGGCGGGGATCACCCCTCCACTTT.